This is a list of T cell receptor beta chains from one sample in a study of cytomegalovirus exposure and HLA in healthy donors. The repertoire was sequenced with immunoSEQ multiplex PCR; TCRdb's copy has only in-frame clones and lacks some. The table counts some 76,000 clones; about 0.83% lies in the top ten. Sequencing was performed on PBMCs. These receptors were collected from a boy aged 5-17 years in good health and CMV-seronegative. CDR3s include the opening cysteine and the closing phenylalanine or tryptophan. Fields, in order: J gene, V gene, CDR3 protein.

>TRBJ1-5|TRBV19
CASTAAGGYSNQPQHF
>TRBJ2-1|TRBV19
CASSMQGFSSDNEQFF
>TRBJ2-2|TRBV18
CASSPLLKDRVNTGELFF
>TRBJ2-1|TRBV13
CASSRPPGLAAYNEQFF
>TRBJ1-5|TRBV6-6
CASSYSLREDQPQHF
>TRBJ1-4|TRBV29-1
CSVLNEKLFF
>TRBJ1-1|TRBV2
CASSEPGQGYTEAFF
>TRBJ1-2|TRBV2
CASTQSGGNYGYTF
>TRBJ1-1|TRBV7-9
CASSLEGGLGEAFF
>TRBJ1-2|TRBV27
CASSSGTGNYGYTF
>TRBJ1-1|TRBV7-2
CASSLQGATEAFF